A single sample is the source of the 6 T cell receptor beta chains below, sequenced in a study of T cell clones after liver transplantation. Repertoires were generated with immunoSEQ multiplex PCR, while TCRdb's copy carries only in-frame clones and drops some. In the table there are about 120,000 clones, 90% of which are singletons. This specimen was CD4+ T cells from blood, taken 12 months after liver transplant. The receptors were sampled from a human patient who received a liver transplant. The graft donor may have given rise to some T cells.

The rearrangement links TRBV6-1 to TRBJ1-1, with D hard to call. The CDR3 contains 14 residues. Trimming pared 1 base from V and 6 bases from J, leaving 12 bases between. Germline CDR1 is MNHNS and CDR2 is SASEGT. The CDR3 region is CASSEVEGTSEAFF. The CDR3 nucleotides are TGTGCCAGCAGTGAAGTGGAGGGTACGTCTGAAGCTTTCTTT.

The CDR3 reads CASSPVGVNQPQHF. CDR3 nucleotides: TGTGCCAGCAGCCCCGTCGGGGTTAATCAGCCCCAGCATTTT. The rearrangement joins TRBV7-9 to TRBJ1-5, with D uncertain. Germline V gene lookup returns CDR1 SEHNR and CDR2 FQNEAQ (reference sequence). V was shortened by 5 bases and J by 4 bases, with 12 bases between the two germline ends. The CDR3 extends over 14 amino acids.

The J gene is TRBJ2-3, the V gene TRBV2; the D gene is possibly TRBD2 (6 bases). In germline, CDR1 is SNHLY, CDR2 FYNNEI. CDR3 size: 13 residues. The V gene lost 7 bases and the J gene lost 5 bases, with 13 bases spanning the gap. As DNA, the CDR3 is TGTGCCAGCACGGCGGGGAATGGAGATACGCAGTATTTT. Translating it yields CASTAGNGDTQYF.

The chain has TRBV6-1 and TRBJ2-7; a weak D match, TRBD1 (6 bases). Germline V lookup: CDR1 MNHNS, CDR2 SASEGT. The CDR3 is 15 amino acids. V was shortened by 4 bases and J by 4 bases, with 17 bases between the two germline ends. CDR3 bases: TGTGCCAGCAGTGTCACCAGGGGTTTGTTGTACGAGCAGTACTTC. As protein: CASSVTRGLLYEQYF.

This chain joins TRBV2 and TRBJ1-1; tentatively, D is TRBD1 (5 bases). This CDR3 is built from 13 residues. Looked up from germline, CDR1 is SNHLY and CDR2 is FYNNEI. Trimming took off 2 bases at V and 3 bases at J, with 7 bases between the two ends. DNA for the CDR3: TGTGCCAGCAGTGAAAGGGGAGACACTGAAGCTTTCTTT. Its translation: CASSERGDTEAFF.

The chain joins TRBV5-1 to TRBJ2-2; D is ambiguous. The CDR3 is 14 amino acids. Germline values: CDR1 SGHRS, CDR2 YFSETQ. Trimming took off 4 bases at V and 4 bases at J, with 11 bases between the two ends. CDR3 coding DNA: TGCGCCAGCAGCCCGGTAGATCTCACCGGGGAGCTGTTTTTT. Protein product: CASSPVDLTGELFF.